The next 11 T cell receptor beta chains were all read from a single sample in a study of CD8+CD57+ T cells in acquired aplastic anemia. For sequencing, patients were chosen who had shown expansion of CD8+CD57+ cells by flow cytometry. For CDR3 and TCR beta VDJ profiling, genomic DNA was the template used. MiXCR was run by TCRdb on the reads, yielding one entry per CDR3 protein. The sample consists of roughly 170,000 distinct CDR3 sequences, almost 50% of them appearing once. The sample consisted of sorted CD4+, CD8+, or CD8+CD57+ T cells (not recorded which) from PBMCs. Receptors were obtained from a human donor with aplastic anemia.

This clonotype was detected a few times. The J gene is TRBJ1-5, the V gene TRBV19; D unresolved. The CDR3 spans 12 residues. Per germline, CDR1 LNHDA and CDR2 SQIVND (reference sequence). The V end lost 1 base, the J end lost 4 bases, and 2 bases lay between the germline ends. CDR3 residues: CASSIGNQPQHF. CDR3 nucleotides: TGTGCCAGTAGTATAGGGAATCAGCCCCAGCATTTT.

This clonotype was observed many times. The chain recombines TRBV12-3 or TRBV12-4 with TRBJ2-2, with TRBD2 matching 7 bases. The CDR3 length is 15 residues. V shed 3 bases and J 4 bases; nucleotides not matched to a gene: 5. The CDR3 sequence: CASSLRLAPTGELFF. The CDR3 DNA follows: TGTGCCAGCAGTTTGCGACTAGCTCCCACCGGGGAGCTGTTTTTT.

The chain is built from TRBV15 and TRBJ1-2; 7 nucleotides agree with TRBD1. V shed 4 bases and J 8 bases; nucleotides not matched to a gene: 13. CDR1 and CDR2 (germline): LNHNV, YYDKDF (reference sequence). The CDR3 sequence is 15 residues long. The CDR3 sequence: CATSTRTGQGGGYTF. The CDR3, as DNA: TGTGCCACCAGCACTCGGACAGGACAAGGGGGAGGCTACACCTTC.

This clonotype has at least ten counts. The chain employs TRBV5-1 and TRBJ1-5, with D unresolved. Germline CDR1 is SGHRS and CDR2 is YFSETQ. CDR3 length: 15 residues. V was pared by 0 bases and J by 4 bases, with 11 bases between. The CDR3 DNA sequence: TGCGCCAGCAGCTTGGCCGGCAGTGATAATCAGCCCCAGCATTTT. The encoded protein is CASSLAGSDNQPQHF.

DNA for the CDR3: TGTGCCATCAGTCAAGGTTGGGACAACACCATATATTTT. This gives the protein CAISQGWDNTIYF. V and J are TRBV10-3 and TRBJ1-3, with D perhaps TRBD1 (5 bases). The CDR3 is 13 amino acids. CDR1 and CDR2 from the germline V gene are ENHRY and SYGVKD. The germline V and J ends were trimmed by 5 bases and 7 bases, with 12 bases remaining between them.

This clonotype has at least ten counts. The gene calls are TRBV14 and TRBJ1-4; D gene ambiguous. The CDR3 extends over 14 amino acids. Germline V gene sequence: CDR1 SGHDN, CDR2 FVKESK. Trimming pared 4 bases from V and 0 bases from J, leaving 6 bases between. The CDR3 loop reads CASSPLATNEKLFF. The CDR3 bases are TGTGCCAGCAGCCCTCTTGCAACTAATGAAAAACTGTTTTTT.

In its sample, this clonotype was seen a few times. The chain employs TRBV10-3 and TRBJ1-6; the D gene is possibly TRBD1 (5 bases). The CDR3 sequence is 14 residues long. Germline loops: CDR1 ENHRY, CDR2 SYGVKD. V was pared by 6 bases and J by 4 bases, with 10 bases between. CDR3 sequence reads: CAISDSDYNSPLHF. CDR3 nucleotide sequence: TGTGCCATCAGCGACAGCGATTATAATTCACCCCTCCACTTT.

In this sample, this clonotype turned up many times. Written as DNA, the CDR3 is TGTGCCATCAGCCAGGACTTTACCTACAATGAGCAGTTCTTC. It is translated as CAISQDFTYNEQFF. The gene calls are TRBV10-3 and TRBJ2-1, with a weak D call TRBD2 (5 bases). V was pared by 6 bases and J by 2 bases, with 11 bases between. CDR1 ENHRY and CDR2 SYGVKD come from the germline V gene. This CDR3 is 14 amino acids long.

The sample holds a few counts of this clonotype. The V call is TRBV11-1, the J call TRBJ2-2; 9 bases agree with TRBD2. V shed 5 bases and J 2 bases; nucleotides not matched to a gene: 9. Germline loops: CDR1 SGHAT, CDR2 FQDESV (reference sequence). This CDR3 spans 17 amino acids. The CDR3 loop reads CASSPVRGGDNTGELFF. The CDR3 region has the DNA TGTGCCAGCAGCCCGGTGCGGGGGGGGGATAACACCGGGGAGCTGTTTTTT.

V gene TRBV20-1 combines with J gene TRBJ2-7; D gene uncertain. This CDR3 is built from 11 residues. Germline V gene lookup returns CDR1 DFQATT and CDR2 SNEGSKA (reference sequence). Trimming pared 6 bases from V and 7 bases from J, leaving 13 bases between. DNA of the CDR3: TGCAGTGCCGCACTAATGGGGGAGCAGTACTTC. It is translated as CSAALMGEQYF.

The CDR3 nucleotides read TGCGCCAGCAGCCAACCCGATCGGACAGGGGACGGAAAACTGTTTTTT. This codes for CASSQPDRTGDGKLFF. The chain uses TRBV4-1 and TRBJ1-4; 9 bases agree with TRBD1. Germline CDR1 MGHRA, CDR2 YSYEKL. Losses at the gene ends were 2 bases for V and 10 bases for J; bases not matched to a gene: 11. CDR3 length equals 16 residues.